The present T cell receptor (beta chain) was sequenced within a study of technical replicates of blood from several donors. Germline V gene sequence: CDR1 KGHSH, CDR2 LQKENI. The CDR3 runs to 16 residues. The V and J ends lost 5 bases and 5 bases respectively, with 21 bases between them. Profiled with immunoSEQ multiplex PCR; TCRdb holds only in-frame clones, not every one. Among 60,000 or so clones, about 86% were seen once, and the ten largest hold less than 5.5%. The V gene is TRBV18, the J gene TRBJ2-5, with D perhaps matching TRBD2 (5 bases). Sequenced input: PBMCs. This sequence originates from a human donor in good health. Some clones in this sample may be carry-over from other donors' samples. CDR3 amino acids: CASSSMVLVAQETQYF. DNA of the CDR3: TGTGCCAGCTCATCGATGGTACTAGTCGCACAGGAGACCCAGTACTTC.